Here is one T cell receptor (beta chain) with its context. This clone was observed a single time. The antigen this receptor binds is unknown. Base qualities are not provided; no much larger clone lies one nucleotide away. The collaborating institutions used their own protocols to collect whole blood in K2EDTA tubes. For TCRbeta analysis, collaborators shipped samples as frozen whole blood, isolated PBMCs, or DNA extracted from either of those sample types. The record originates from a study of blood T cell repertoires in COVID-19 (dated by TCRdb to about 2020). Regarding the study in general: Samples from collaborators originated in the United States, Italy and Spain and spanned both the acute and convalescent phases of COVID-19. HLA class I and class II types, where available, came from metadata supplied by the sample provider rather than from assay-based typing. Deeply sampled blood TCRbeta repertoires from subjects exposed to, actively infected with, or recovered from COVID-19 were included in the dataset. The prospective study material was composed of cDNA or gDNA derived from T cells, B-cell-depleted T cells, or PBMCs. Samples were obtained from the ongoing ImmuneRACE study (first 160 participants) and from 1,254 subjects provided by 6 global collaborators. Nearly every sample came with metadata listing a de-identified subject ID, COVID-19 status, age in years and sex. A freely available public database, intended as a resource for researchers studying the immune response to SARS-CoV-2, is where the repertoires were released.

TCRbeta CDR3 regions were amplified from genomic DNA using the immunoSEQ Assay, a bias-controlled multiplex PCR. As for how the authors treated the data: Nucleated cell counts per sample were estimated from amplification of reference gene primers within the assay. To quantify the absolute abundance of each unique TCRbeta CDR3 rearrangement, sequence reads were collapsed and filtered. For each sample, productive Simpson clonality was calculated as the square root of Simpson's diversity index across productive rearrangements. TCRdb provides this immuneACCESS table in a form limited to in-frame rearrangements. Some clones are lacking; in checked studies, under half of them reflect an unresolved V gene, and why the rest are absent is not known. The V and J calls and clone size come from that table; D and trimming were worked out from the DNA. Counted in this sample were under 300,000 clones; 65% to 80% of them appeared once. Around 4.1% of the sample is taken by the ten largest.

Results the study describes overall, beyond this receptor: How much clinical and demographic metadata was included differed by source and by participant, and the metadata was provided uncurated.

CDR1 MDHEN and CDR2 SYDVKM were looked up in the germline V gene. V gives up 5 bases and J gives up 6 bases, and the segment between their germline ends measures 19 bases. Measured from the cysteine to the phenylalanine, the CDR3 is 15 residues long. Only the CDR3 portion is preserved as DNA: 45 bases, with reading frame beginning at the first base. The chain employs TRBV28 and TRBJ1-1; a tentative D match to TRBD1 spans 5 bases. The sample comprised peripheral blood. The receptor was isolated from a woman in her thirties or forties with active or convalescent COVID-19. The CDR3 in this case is CASSPPTAGWAEAFF. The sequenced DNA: TGTGCCAGCAGTCCCCCGACGGCAGGGTGGGCTGAAGCTTTCTTT.